This T cell receptor beta chain was retrieved from a study of T-cell memory formation after mild COVID-19 (dated by TCRdb to about 2021). In terms of the full investigation: Most TCR sequence clusters were specific to one of the two donors. The cohort comprised two young, previously healthy adult volunteers, one female and one male. T-cell clones expanding and contracting after mild COVID-19 in a couple of donors were tracked by longitudinal TCRalpha and TCRbeta repertoire sequencing.

PBMCs were isolated by Ficoll-Paque density gradient centrifugation. Sequencing took place on an Illumina NovaSeq 6000. TCRalpha and TCRbeta cDNA libraries were constructed by 5'RACE with constant-segment primers, with sample barcodes and unique molecular identifiers being introduced. RNA was extracted from every sample with Trizol reagent. Libraries were amplified in two PCR steps, with a second sample barcode and Illumina TruSeq adapters added in the second step. Sequencing of libraries was performed on an Illumina NovaSeq with 2 x 150 bp paired-end reads. The authors processed their data as follows. Demultiplexing of reads and collapsing into UMI-guided consensus sequences were performed with migec v1.2.7. Using mixcr v2.1.11, the UMI consensuses were aligned to TRA and TRB V and J templates and assembled into clonotypes. A clonotype was counted as expanded or contracted only if both edgeR and NoisET called the change significant, with noise models trained on biological replicates. edgeR calls used a false discovery rate-adjusted p below 0.01 and a log2 fold-change threshold of 1. As an exploratory analysis of dynamics, max-normalized trajectories of the 1000 most abundant clonotypes were examined by PCA with hierarchical clustering. Each responding clone was given a CD4 or CD8 phenotype based on the CD4+ and CD8+ repertoires, which had been sequenced separately. Using fastp trimming at Q25 and MiXCR clonotype assembly, TCRdb reanalyzed the public sequencing data and kept in-frame beta chains. Duplicate CDR3 protein sequences are folded into a single record with the most common DNA and genes. V and J calls and clone size were set by TCRdb, not the authors. Present in this sample are some 440,000 distinct CDR3 sequences, roughly 23% of which were seen just once. The leading ten clones occupy about an eighth of the sample.

CDR1 and CDR2, per the germline V gene (reference sequence), are LNHNV and YYDKDF. Germline trimming amounts to 10 bases on V and 0 bases on J, with 10 as the count of junction bases outside the gene matches. From its cysteine to its phenylalanine, the CDR3 spans 18 amino acids. The retained sequence is limited to the CDR3, 54 bases, with the frame set at the first base. Regarding this clonotype: The antigen it recognizes is unknown. No base quality values were provided; no much bigger clone lies one nucleotide off.

Overall study outcomes, separate from this receptor: Clones contracting from day 15 to 85 had balanced CD4/CD8 phenotypes, while a second wave expanding from day 15 to 37 was biased towards CD4+. SARS-CoV-2 specificity of the second-wave clones peaking on day 37 was not confirmed. Only a couple of mild cases were covered by the study, and larger cohorts that include severe cases with pre-infection samples were considered necessary. Contracting CD4+ clones appeared mostly in the CM and EM memory subsets, whereas CD8+ clones were enriched in EMRA. Some responding clones were found in pre-infection memory, which suggests that pre-existing cross-reactive memory T cells took part in the SARS-CoV-2 response.

The V and J segments used are TRBV15 and TRBJ2-1; 15 of the junction bases match TRBD2. The specimen sequenced was PBMCs or a T cell subset sorted from them (not recorded which). The source is an adult woman who had mild COVID-19 (a few samples of this study predate the infection). The sample titles of this study are shuffled in the database, so cell type and time point are left out; the donor was told from shared clones. In nucleotides, the sequence is TGTGCCAGGTTCGCCGGGACTAGCGGGAGGTACTCCTACAATGAGCAGTTCTTC. The encoded protein is CARFAGTSGRYSYNEQFF.